This T cell receptor beta chain was recovered during a study of blood T cell repertoires in COVID-19. Across the study: The United States, Italy and Spain were the sources of the acute and convalescent COVID-19 samples. PBMCs, B-cell-depleted T cells, or T cells provided the cDNA or gDNA that made up the material.

Seattle researchers signed up patients amid active infection and tracked them longitudinally. CDR1 is LNHDA and CDR2 is SQIVND in the germline V gene (reference sequence). The CDR3 is 15 residues long. Trimming took off 3 bases at V and 0 bases at J, with 11 bases between the two ends. Authors' analysis steps: Reference gene primer amplification yielded estimated nucleated cell counts. Measured with immunoSEQ multiplex PCR; TCRdb has only the in-frame clones, and not every one. For V, J and clone size, that table is used; D and trimming come from the DNA. The sample gives about 180,000 clones, over 65% of which show up once; approximately 18% is in the top ten.

Material for sequencing was peripheral blood. The V call is TRBV19, the J call TRBJ1-1; D not certain. This receptor was identified in a person between 65 and 79 years old with COVID-19, enrolled during active disease. CDR3 bases: TGTGCCAGTAGTATCACTGGAGCTGTGAACACTGAAGCTTTCTTT. Encoded protein: CASSITGAVNTEAFF.